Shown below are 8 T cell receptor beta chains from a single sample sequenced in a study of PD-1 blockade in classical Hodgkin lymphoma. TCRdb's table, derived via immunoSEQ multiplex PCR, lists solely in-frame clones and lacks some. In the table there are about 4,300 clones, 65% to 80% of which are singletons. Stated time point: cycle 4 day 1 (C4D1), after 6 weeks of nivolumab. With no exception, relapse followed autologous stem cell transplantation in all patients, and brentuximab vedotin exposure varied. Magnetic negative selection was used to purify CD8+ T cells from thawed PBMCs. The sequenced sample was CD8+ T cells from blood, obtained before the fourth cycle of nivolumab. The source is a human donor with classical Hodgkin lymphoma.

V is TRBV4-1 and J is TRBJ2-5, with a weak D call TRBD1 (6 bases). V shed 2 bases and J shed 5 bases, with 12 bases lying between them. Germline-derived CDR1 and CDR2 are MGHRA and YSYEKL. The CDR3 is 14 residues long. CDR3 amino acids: CASSQNSGDETQYF. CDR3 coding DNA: TGCGCCAGCAGCCAAAACTCAGGGGACGAGACCCAGTACTTC.

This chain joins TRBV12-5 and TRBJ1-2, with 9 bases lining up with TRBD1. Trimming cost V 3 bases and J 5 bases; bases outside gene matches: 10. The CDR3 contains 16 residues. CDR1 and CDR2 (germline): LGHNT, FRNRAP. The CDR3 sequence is CASGFGTGSPDYGYTF. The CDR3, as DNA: TGTGCTAGTGGTTTCGGGACAGGGAGCCCGGATTATGGCTACACCTTC.

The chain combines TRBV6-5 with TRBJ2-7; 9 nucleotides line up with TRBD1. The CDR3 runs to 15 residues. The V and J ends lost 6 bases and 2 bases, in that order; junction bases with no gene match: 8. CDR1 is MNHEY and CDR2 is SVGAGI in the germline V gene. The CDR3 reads CASSAPGQGTYEQYF. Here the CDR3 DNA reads TGTGCCAGCAGCGCGCCGGGACAGGGAACCTACGAGCAGTACTTC.

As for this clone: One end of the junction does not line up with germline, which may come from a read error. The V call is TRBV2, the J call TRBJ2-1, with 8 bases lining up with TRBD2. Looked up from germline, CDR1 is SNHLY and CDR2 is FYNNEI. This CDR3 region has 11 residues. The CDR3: CASSATSGFVF. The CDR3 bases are TGTGCCAGCAGTGCAACTAGCGGTTTTGTCTTC.

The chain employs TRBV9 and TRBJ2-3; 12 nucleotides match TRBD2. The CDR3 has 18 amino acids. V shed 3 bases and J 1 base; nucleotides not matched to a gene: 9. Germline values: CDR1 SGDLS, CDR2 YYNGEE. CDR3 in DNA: TGTGCCAGCAGCGGGAGCCCTTGGACTAGCGGGGGCACAGATACGCAGTATTTT. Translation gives CASSGSPWTSGGTDTQYF.

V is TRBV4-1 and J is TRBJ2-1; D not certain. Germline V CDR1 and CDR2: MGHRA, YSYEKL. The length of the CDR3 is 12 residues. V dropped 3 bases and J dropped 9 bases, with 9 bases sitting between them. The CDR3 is CASSQRASEQFF. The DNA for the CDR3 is TGCGCCAGCAGCCAGCGAGCCAGTGAGCAGTTCTTC.

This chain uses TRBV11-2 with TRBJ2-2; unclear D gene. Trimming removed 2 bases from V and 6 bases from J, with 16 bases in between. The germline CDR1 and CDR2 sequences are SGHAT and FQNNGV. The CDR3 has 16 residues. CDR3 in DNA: TGTGCCAGCAGCTTAAAGGGTCAACGGGTCGCCGGGGAGCTGTTTTTT. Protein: CASSLKGQRVAGELFF.

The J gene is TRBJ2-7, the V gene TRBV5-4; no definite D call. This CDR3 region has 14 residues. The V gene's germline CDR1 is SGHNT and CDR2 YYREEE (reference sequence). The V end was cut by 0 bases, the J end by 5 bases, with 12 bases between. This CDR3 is CASSLGAGRDEQYF. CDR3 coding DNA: TGTGCCAGCAGCTTGGGTGCAGGTAGAGACGAGCAGTACTTC.